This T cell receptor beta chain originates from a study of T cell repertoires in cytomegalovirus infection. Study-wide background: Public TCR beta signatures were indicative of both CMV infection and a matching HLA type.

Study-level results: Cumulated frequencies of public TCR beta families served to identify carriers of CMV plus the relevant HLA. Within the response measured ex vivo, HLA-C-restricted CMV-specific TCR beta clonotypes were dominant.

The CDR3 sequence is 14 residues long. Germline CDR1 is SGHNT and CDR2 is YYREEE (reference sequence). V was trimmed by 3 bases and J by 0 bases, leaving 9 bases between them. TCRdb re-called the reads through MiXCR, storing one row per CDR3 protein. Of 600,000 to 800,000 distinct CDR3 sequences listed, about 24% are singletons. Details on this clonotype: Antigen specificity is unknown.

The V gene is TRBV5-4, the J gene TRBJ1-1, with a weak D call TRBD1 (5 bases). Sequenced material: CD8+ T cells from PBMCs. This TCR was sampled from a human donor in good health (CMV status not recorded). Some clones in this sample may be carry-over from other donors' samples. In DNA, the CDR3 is TGTGCCAGCAGCTCCAAGGGGTTGAACACTGAAGCTTTCTTT. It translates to CASSSKGLNTEAFF. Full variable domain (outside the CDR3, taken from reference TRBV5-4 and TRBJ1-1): ETGVTQSPTHLIKTRGQQVTLRCSSQSGHNTVSWYQQALGQGPQFIFQYYREEENGRGNFPPRFSGLQFPNYSSELNVNALELDDSALYLCASSSKGLNTEAFFGQGTRLTVV.